The entry below gives a single T cell receptor (beta chain) sequence along with its context. These data are taken from a study of control samples from healthy donors and cancer patients. The method was immunoSEQ multiplex PCR; TCRdb's version includes in-frame clones alone and lacks a portion of them. Of approximately 89,000 clones listed, approximately 86% were seen once; the top ten hold over 20%. Trimming cost V 2 bases and J 6 bases; bases outside gene matches: 3. Per the germline V gene, CDR1 is MNHEY and CDR2 is SVGAGI. The CDR3 covers 13 residues. This receptor was taken from a man aged 25-40 years in good health. The sequencing input was blood. J is TRBJ2-7 and V is TRBV6-5; 8 positions match TRBD2. This CDR3 reads CASSYTGGTEQYV. CDR3 in DNA: TGTGCCAGCAGTTACACGGGGGGGACCGAGCAGTACGTC.